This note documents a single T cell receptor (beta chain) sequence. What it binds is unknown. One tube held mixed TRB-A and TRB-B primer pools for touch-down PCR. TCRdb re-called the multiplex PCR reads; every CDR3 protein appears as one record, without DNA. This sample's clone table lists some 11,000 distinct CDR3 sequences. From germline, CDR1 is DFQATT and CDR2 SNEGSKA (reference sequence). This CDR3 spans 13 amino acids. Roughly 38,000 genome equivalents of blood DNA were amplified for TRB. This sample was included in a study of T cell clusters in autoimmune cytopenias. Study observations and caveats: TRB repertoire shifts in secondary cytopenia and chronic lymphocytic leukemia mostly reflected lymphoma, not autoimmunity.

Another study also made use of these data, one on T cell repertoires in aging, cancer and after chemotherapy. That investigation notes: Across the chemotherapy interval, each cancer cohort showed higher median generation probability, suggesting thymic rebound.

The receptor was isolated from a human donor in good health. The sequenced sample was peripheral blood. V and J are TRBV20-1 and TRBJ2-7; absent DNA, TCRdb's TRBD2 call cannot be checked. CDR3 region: CSAGLAGTYEQYF.